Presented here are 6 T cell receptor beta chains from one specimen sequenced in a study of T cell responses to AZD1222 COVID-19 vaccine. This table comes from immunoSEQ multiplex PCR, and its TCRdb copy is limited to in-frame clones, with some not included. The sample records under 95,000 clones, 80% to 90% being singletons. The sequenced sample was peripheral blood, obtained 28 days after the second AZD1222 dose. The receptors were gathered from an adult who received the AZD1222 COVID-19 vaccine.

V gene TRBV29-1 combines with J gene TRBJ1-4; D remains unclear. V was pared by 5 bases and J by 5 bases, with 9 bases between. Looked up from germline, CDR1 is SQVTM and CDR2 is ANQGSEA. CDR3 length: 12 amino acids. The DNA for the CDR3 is TGCAGCGTTAAAAAAGAGAATGAAAAACTGTTTTTT. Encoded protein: CSVKKENEKLFF.

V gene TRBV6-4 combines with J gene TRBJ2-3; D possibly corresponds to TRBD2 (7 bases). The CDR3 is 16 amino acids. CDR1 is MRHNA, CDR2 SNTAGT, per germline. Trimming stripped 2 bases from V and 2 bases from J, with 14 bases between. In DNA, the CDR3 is TGTGCCAGCAGTGACGAGGCGGGGGCCGTCACAGATACGCAGTATTTT. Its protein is CASSDEAGAVTDTQYF.

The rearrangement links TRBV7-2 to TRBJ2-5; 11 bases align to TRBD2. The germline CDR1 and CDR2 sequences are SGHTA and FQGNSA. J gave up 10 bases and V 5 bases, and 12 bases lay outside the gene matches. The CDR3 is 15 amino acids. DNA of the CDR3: TGTGCCAGCAGCACCCGACTAGCGGGGACCCTGGTCCAGTACTTC. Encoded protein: CASSTRLAGTLVQYF.

Here the CDR3 reads CASSPTGGGYEQYF. CDR3 nucleotides: TGTGCCAGCAGCCCGACAGGAGGAGGCTACGAGCAGTACTTC. The chain is built from TRBV3-1 (or the pseudogene TRBV3-2) and TRBJ2-7, with a weak D call TRBD1 (6 bases). The ends were cut back, 4 bases at V and 3 bases at J, with 13 bases in the middle. Germline CDR1 LGHDT, CDR2 YNNKEL (reference sequence). The CDR3 is 14 residues long.

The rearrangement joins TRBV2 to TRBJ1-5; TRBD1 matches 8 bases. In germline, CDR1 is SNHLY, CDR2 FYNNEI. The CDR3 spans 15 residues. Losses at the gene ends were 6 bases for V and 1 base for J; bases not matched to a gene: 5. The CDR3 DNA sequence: TGTGCCAGCAGCCCGGACAGGGCGAGCAATCAGCCCCAGCATTTT. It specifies CASSPDRASNQPQHF.

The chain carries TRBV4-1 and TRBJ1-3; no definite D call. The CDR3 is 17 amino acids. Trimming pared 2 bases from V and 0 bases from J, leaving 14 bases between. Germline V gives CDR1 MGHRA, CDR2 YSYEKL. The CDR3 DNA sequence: TGCGCCAGCAGCCAACCCCTGATTCGCTTCTCTGGAAACACCATATATTTT. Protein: CASSQPLIRFSGNTIYF.